This TCR beta chain was documented in a study of blood T cell repertoires in COVID-19. Authors' processing steps: Scientists estimated how many nucleated cells there were by amplifying reference gene primers. TCRdb keeps only in-frame clones here, not all; method: immunoSEQ multiplex PCR. That table is the source of V, J and clone size, and D and trimming were worked out from the DNA. The data contain under 250,000 clones, almost 85% of them seen just once; the ten biggest clones take up around 10%. The CDR3 covers 16 residues. The V and J ends lost 6 bases and 3 bases respectively, with 20 bases between them. Germline loops: CDR1 MNHEY, CDR2 SVGEGT. Residents of about two dozen US areas, aged about 18 to 95 years, made up the participants. Donors were grouped by their self-reported clinical history.

The source is a woman aged 45-60 years with acute COVID-19. The V gene is TRBV6-2 or TRBV6-3, the J gene TRBJ1-1; D uncertain. Sequencing input: PBMCs or T cells enriched from blood (not recorded which). CDR3 in amino acids: CASSASGRAAHTEAFF. The CDR3 region has the DNA TGTGCCAGCAGCGCGTCCGGGAGGGCGGCCCACACTGAAGCTTTCTTT.